This T cell receptor (beta chain) was recorded in a study of Ad26.COV2.S vaccination and SARS-CoV-2 variants. Regarding treatment: 15 to 20 received Ad26.COV2.S at low or high dose, single or two shots; roughly five received placebo; per-sample allocation not given. Samples came from day 63 after the first vaccine or placebo injection. With V trimmed by 2 bases and J by 2 bases, 9 bases remained unmatched. This CDR3 is built from 16 residues. CDR1 and CDR2 (germline): MNHEY, SVGAGI. Libraries were prepared by immunoSEQ multiplex PCR; TCRdb keeps only in-frame clonotypes and omits some of them. The table shows about 460,000 clones, with about nine tenths occurring only once.

The TCR originated in a person aged 18-60 years who received the Ad26.COV2.S COVID-19 vaccine or a placebo. The specimen comprised peripheral blood, sampled in a trial of Ad26.COV2.S vaccine versus placebo. This rearrangement joins TRBV6-5 to TRBJ2-7; 7 bases are a match to TRBD1. DNA of the CDR3: TGTGCCAGCAGTTACCCGCCGGGACAGAGGGCCTACGAGCAGTACTTC. It translates to CASSYPPGQRAYEQYF.